This T cell receptor beta chain was sequenced during a study of T cell responses to AZD1222 COVID-19 vaccine. General study points: Only after the peak T cell response were repertoires sampled. Donors were mostly white British, more females; clonal diversity possibly underestimated. Vaccine-associated CD4 TCRs spanned spike, dominant at 160-218 and 743-854.

To note about this clone: The antigen is unknown.

With 0 bases removed from V and 0 bases from J, the gap between germline ends came to 9 bases. Germline loops: CDR1 MNHEY, CDR2 SVGEGT. The CDR3 is 16 residues long. The table came from immunoSEQ multiplex PCR; TCRdb's copy has only in-frame clones and leaves some out. The profile shows approximately 110,000 clones, approximately 83% of them singletons. The receptor was isolated from an adult in good health. The J gene is TRBJ1-5, the V gene TRBV6-2 or TRBV6-3; D possibly corresponds to TRBD1 (5 bases). This material consisted of peripheral blood, taken on day 0 of AZD1222 vaccination. Here the CDR3 DNA reads TGTGCCAGCAGTTACTCCGGGACGGCTAGCAATCAGCCCCAGCATTTT. Translating gives CASSYSGTASNQPQHF.